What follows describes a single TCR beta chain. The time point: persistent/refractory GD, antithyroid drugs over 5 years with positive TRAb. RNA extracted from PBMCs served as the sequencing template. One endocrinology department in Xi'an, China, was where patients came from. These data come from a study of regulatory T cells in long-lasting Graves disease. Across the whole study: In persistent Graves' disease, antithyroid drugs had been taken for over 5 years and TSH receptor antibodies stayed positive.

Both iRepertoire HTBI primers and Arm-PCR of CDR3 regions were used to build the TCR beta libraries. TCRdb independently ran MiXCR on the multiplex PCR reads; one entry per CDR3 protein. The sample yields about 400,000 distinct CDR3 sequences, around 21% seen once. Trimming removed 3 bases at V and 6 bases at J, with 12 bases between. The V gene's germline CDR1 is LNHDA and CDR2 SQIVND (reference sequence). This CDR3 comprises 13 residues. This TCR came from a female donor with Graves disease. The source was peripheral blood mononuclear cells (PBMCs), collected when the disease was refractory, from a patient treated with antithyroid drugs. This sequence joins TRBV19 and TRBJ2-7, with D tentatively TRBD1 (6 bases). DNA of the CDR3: TGTGCCAGTAGTATGGTCAGGGGAAGCGAGCAGTACTTC. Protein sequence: CASSMVRGSEQYF.